This TCR beta chain emerged from a study of shared clonotypes between healthy human individuals. General observations from the study: Unshared clonotypes carried lower generation probabilities than those common to all four donors.

Remarks on this clone: Its cognate antigen is unknown.

This was a deep-level run. Some clones are missing from TCRdb's copy, which holds only in-frame ones; the method was immunoSEQ multiplex PCR. The sample yields 2,500,000 or so clones, around nine tenths seen once. With 2 bases removed from V and 0 bases from J, the gap between germline ends came to 11 bases. Germline CDR1 SGHNT, CDR2 YYREEE (reference sequence). The CDR3 covers 15 residues. The sample was naive CD4+ T cells sorted from blood. Stated subset: CD45RA+ positively selected. The chain carries TRBV5-4 and TRBJ1-2; D remains ambiguous. The origin of this receptor is a man aged 18 to 35 in good health. The CDR3 region has the DNA TGTGCCAGCAGCTTCGGGCAGGCTACTAACTATGGCTACACCTTC. Its translation is CASSFGQATNYGYTF.